This record concerns one T cell receptor (beta chain) sequence. Its antigen is currently unknown. The sample belongs to a study of T cells after yellow fever vaccination. MiXCR, run by TCRdb on the 5' RACE reads, gives a single entry per CDR3 protein. The data contain 400,000 or so distinct CDR3 sequences, around 6.4% of them singletons. Notes on the study in general: Boosting was followed by the reappearance of most primary-vaccination clones (approximately 95% CD4, more than 70% CD8).

This CDR3 region has 17 residues. In germline, CDR1 is SGHTA, CDR2 FQGNSA. V shed 4 bases and J shed 1 base, with 17 bases lying between them. The sequence came from a man in his thirties or forties who received the YFV17D yellow fever vaccine. The rearrangement links TRBV7-2 to TRBJ2-1; D may be TRBD2 (5 bases). Source: PBMCs, taken 5 days after the yellow fever booster vaccination. The CDR3 nucleotides are TGTGCCAGCAGCTCTAGGCCGAGGGTAATGTCCTACAATGAGCAGTTCTTC. This codes for CASSSRPRVMSYNEQFF.